This TCR beta chain was obtained from a study of control samples from healthy donors and cancer patients. CDR3 length: 18 residues. CDR1 is KGHSH, CDR2 LQKENI, per germline. V lost 3 bases and J lost 2; bases outside the gene matches: 14. Generated by immunoSEQ multiplex PCR, the TCRdb table keeps only in-frame clones and is missing some. The sample holds about 190,000 clones, roughly nine tenths seen once. This TCR came from a man aged 25-45 years in good health. Sequencing used blood. The V gene is TRBV18, the J gene TRBJ2-7; 9 positions match TRBD1. As DNA, the CDR3 is TGTGCCAGCTCACCGGGGGGGACAGGGAACTTAGGGACCTACGAGCAGTACTTC. Translated, it gives CASSPGGTGNLGTYEQYF.